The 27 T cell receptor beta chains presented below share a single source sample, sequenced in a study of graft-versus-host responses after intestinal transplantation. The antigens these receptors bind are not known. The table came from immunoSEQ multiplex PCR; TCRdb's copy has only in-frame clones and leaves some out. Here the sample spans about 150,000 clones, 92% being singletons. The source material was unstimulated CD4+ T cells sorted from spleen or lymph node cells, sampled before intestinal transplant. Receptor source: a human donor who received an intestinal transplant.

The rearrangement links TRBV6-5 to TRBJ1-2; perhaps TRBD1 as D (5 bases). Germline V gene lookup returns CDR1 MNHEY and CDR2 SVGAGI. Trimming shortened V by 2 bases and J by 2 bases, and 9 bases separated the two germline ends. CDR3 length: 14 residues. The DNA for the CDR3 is TGTGCCAGCAGTTACGGGACTCTAAACTATGGCTACACCTTC. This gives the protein CASSYGTLNYGYTF.

The CDR3 loop reads CASSLEPGQGAVYNEQFF. The CDR3 DNA sequence: TGTGCCAGCAGCTTAGAGCCCGGACAGGGGGCGGTTTACAATGAGCAGTTCTTC. This sequence joins TRBV7-9 and TRBJ2-1; 11 nucleotides match TRBD1. Per germline, CDR1 SEHNR and CDR2 FQNEAQ (reference sequence). V lost 1 base and J lost 4; bases outside the gene matches: 9. The length of the CDR3 is 18 residues.

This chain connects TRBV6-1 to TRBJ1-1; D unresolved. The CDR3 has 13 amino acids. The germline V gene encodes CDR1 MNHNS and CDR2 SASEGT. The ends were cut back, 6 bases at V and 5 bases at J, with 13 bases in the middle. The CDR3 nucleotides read TGTGCCAGCAGCGACACCTACAGTACTGAAGCTTTCTTT. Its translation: CASSDTYSTEAFF.

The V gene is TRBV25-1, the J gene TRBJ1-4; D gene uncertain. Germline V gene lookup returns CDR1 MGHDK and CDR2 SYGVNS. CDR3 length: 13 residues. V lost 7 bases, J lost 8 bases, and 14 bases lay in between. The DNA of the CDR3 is TGTGCCAGCACGGATCTGGATGGGGAAAAACTGTTTTTT. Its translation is CASTDLDGEKLFF.

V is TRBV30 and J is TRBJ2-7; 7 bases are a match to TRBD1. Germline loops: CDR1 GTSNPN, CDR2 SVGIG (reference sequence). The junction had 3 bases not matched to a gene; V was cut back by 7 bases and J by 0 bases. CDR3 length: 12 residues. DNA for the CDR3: TGTGCCTCCAGGGGGAGCTCCTACGAGCAGTACTTC. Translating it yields CASRGSSYEQYF.

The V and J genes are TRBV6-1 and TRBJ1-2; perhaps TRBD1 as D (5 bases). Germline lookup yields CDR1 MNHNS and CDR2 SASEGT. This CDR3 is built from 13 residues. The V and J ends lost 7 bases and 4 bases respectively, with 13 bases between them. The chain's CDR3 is CASKGHFIYGYTF. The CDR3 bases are TGTGCCAGCAAAGGACATTTCATCTATGGCTACACCTTC.

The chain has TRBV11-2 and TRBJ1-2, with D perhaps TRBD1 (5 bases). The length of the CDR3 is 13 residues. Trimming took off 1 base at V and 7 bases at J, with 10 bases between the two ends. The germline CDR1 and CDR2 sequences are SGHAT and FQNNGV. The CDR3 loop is CASSLVGQGGYTF. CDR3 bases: TGTGCCAGCAGCTTAGTTGGTCAGGGTGGCTACACCTTC.

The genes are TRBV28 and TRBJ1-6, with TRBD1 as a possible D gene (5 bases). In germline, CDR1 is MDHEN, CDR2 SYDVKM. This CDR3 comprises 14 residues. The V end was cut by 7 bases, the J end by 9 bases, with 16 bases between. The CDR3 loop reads CASTRGRGSSPLHF. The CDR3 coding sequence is TGTGCCAGCACCCGGGGCCGAGGCAGTTCACCCCTCCACTTT.

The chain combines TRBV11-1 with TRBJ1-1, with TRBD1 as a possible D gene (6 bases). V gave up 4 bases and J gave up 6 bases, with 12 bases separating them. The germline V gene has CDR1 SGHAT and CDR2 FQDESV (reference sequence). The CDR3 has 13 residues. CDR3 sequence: CASSSGAPPEAFF. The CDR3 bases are TGTGCCAGCAGCTCGGGGGCCCCGCCTGAAGCTTTCTTT. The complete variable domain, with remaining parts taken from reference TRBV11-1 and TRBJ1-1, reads EAEVAQSPRYKITEKSQAVAFWCDPISGHATLYWYRQILGQGPELLVQFQDESVVDDSQLPKDRFSAERLKGVDSTLKIQPAELGDSAMYLCASSSGAPPEAFFGQGTRLTVV.

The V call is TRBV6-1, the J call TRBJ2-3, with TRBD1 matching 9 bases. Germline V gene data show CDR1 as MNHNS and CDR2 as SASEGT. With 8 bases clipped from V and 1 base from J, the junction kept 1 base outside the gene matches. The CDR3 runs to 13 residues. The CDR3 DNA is TGTGCCAGCCGACAGGGGGGCACAGATACGCAGTATTTT. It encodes CASRQGGTDTQYF.

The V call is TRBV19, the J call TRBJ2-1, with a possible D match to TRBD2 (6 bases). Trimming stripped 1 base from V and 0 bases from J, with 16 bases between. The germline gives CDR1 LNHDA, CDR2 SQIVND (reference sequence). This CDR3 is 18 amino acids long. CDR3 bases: TGTGCCAGTAGTATAGCCGTTGCGGGGCGGGGCTCCTACAATGAGCAGTTCTTC. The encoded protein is CASSIAVAGRGSYNEQFF.

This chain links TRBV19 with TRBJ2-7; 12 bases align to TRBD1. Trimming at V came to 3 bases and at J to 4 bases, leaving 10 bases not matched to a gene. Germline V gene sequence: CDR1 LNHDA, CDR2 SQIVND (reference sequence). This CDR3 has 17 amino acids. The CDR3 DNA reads TGTGCCAGTAGTATCCTAGCCGGGACAGGGGGCTTATACGAGCAGTACTTC. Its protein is CASSILAGTGGLYEQYF.

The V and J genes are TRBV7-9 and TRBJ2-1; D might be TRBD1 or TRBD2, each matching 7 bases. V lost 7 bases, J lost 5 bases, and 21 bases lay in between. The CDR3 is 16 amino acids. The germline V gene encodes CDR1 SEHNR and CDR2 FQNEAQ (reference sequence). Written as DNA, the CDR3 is TGTGCCAGCACCATCCAGGGGGGGACATCGAACAATGAGCAGTTCTTC. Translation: CASTIQGGTSNNEQFF.

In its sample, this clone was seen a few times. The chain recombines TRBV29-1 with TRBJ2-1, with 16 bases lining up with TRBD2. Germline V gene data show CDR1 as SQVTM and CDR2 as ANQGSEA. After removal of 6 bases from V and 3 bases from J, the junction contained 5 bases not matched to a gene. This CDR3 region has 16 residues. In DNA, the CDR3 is TGCAGCGTCACGGGACTAGCGGGAGGGCGCTACAATGAGCAGTTCTTC. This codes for CSVTGLAGGRYNEQFF.

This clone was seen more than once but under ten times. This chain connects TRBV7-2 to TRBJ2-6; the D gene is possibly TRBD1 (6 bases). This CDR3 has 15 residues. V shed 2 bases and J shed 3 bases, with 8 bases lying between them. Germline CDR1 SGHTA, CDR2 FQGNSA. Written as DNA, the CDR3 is TGTGCCAGCAGCTTACAGGGGCGTGGGGCCAACGTCCTGACTTTC. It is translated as CASSLQGRGANVLTF. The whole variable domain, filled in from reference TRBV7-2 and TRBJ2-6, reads GAGVSQSPSNKVTEKGKDVELRCDPISGHTALYWYRQSLGQGLEFLIYFQGNSAPDKSGLPSDRFSAERTGGSVSTLTIQRTQQEDSAVYLCASSLQGRGANVLTFGAGSRLTVL.

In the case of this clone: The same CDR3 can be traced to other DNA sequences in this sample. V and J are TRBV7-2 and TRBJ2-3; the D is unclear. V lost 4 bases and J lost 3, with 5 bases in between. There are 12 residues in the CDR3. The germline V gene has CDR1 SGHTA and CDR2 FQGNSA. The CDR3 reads CASSSSTDTQYF. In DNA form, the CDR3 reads TGTGCCAGCAGCTCTTCAACAGATACGCAGTATTTT.

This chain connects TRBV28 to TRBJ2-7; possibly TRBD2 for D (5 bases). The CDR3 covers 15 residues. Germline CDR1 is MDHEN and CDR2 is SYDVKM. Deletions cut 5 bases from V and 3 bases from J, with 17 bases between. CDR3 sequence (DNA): TGTGCCAGCAGTCCCTCGGGGAGAACCCACTACGAGCAGTACTTC. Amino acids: CASSPSGRTHYEQYF.

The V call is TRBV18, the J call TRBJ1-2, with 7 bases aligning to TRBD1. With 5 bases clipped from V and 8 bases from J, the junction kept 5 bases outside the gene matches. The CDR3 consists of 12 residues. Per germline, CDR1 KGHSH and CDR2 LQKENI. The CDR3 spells CASSATGSGYTF. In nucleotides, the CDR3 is TGTGCCAGCTCAGCGACAGGGAGCGGCTACACCTTC.

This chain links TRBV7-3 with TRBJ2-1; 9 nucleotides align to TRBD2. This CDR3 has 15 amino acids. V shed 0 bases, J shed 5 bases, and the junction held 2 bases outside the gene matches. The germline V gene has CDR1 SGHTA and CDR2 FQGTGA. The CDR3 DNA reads TGTGCCAGCAGCTTAACTCGCGGGAGGGACAATGAGCAGTTCTTC. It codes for CASSLTRGRDNEQFF. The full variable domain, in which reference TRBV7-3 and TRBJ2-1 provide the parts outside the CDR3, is GAGVSQTPSNKVTEKGKYVELRCDPISGHTALYWYRQSLGQGPEFLIYFQGTGAADDSGLPNDRFFAVRPEGSVSTLKIQRTERGDSAVYLCASSLTRGRDNEQFFGPGTRLTVL.

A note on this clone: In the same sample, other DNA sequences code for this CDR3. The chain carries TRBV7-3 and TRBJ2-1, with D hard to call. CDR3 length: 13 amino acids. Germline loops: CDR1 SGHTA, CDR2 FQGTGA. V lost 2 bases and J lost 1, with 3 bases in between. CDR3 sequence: CASSLGSYNEQFF. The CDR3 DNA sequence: TGTGCCAGCAGCTTAGGATCCTACAATGAGCAGTTCTTC.

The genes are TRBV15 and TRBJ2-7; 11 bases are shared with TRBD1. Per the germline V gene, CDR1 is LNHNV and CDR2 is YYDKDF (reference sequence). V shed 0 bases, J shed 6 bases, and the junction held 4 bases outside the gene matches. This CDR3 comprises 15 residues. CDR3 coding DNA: TGTGCCACCAGCAGAGACGGACAGGGGGCACCCGAGCAGTACTTC. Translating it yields CATSRDGQGAPEQYF.

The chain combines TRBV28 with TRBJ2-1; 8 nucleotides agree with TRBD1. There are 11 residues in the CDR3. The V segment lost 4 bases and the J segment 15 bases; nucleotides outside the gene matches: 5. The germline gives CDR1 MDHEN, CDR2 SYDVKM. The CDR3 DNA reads TGTGCCAGCAGTTACAGGGGGGCTTGGTTCTTC. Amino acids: CASSYRGAWFF.

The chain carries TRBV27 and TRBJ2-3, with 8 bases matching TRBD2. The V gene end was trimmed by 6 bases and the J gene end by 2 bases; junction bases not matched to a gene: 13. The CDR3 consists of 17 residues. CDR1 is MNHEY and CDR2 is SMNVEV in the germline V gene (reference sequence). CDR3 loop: CASSSLYSGTPTDTQYF. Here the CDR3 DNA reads TGTGCCAGCAGCTCCCTCTATAGCGGGACTCCCACAGATACGCAGTATTTT.

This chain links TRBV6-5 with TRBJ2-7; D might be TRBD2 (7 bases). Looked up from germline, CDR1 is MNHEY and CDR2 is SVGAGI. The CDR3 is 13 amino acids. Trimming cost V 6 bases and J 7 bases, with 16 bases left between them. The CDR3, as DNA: TGTGCCAGCAGACCGCGGGGGCAGTGGGAGCAGTACTTC. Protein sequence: CASRPRGQWEQYF.

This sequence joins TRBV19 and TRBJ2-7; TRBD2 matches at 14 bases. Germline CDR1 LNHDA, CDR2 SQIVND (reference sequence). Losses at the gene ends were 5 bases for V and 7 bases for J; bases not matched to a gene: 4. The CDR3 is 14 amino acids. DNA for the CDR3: TGTGCCAGTAGTTCGGGACTAGCGGGAGTTGAGCAGTACTTC. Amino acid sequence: CASSSGLAGVEQYF.

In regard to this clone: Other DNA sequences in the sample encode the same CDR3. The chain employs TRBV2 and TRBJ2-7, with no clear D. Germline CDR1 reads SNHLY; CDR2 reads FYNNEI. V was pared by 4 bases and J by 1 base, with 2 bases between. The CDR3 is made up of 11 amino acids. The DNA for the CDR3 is TGTGCCAGCAGTGTATCCTACGAGCAGTACTTC. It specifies CASSVSYEQYF.

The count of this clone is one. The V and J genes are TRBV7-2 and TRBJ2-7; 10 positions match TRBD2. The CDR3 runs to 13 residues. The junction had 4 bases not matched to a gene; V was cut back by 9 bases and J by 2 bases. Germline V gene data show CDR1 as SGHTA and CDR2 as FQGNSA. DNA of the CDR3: TGTGCCAGTGCCGGGACTAGCGCCTACGAGCAGTACTTC. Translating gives CASAGTSAYEQYF.